This entry describes one TCR beta chain. This sample was included in a study of blood T cell repertoires in COVID-19. Study-level information: The study drew acute and convalescent COVID-19 samples from the United States, Italy and Spain. PBMCs, B-cell-depleted T cells, or T cells were the source of the cDNA or gDNA that made up the material.

Germline V CDR1 and CDR2: LGHNA, YNFKEQ. The CDR3 has 15 residues. Between the trimmed V and J ends, which lost 1 base and 3 bases, there was a span of 12 bases. As processed by the authors: Reference gene primer amplification yielded estimated nucleated cell counts. The repertoire was sequenced with immunoSEQ multiplex PCR; TCRdb's copy has only in-frame clones and lacks some. The V and J calls and the clone size are those of that table, but D and trimming were determined from the DNA. The sample has approximately 210,000 clones, around 89% seen once. Sample: peripheral blood. The chain couples TRBV4-2 to TRBJ1-1; D not certain. This sequence originates from a woman between 40 and 50 years old with acute or convalescent COVID-19. The DNA of the CDR3 is TGTGCCAGCAGCCAAGCTAGAACTGCGGACACTGAAGCTTTCTTT. Residues: CASSQARTADTEAFF.